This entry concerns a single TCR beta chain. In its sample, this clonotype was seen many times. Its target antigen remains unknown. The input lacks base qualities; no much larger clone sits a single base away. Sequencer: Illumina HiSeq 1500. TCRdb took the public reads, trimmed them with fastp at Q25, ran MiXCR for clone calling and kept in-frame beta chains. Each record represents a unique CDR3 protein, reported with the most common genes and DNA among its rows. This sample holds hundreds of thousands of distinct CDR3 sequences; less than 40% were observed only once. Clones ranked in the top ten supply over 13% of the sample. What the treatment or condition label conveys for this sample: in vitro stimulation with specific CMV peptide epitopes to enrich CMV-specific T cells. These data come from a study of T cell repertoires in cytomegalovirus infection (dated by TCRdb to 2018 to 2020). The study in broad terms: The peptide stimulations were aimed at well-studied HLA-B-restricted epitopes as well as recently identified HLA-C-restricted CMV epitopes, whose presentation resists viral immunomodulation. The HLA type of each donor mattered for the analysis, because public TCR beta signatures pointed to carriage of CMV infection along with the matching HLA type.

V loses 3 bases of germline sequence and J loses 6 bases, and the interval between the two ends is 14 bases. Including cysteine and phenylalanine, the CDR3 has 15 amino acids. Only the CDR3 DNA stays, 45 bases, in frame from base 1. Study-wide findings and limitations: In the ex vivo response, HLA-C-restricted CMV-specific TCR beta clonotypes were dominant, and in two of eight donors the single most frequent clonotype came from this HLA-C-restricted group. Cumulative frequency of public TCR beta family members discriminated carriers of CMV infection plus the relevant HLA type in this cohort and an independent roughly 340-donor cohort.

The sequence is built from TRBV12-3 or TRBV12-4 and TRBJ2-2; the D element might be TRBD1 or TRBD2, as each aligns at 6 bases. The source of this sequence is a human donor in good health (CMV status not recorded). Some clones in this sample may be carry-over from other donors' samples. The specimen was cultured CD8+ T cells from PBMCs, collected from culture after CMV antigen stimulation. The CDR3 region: CASSFRGGPSGELFF. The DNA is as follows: TGTGCCAGCAGTTTTAGAGGGGGGCCGTCCGGGGAGCTGTTTTTT.